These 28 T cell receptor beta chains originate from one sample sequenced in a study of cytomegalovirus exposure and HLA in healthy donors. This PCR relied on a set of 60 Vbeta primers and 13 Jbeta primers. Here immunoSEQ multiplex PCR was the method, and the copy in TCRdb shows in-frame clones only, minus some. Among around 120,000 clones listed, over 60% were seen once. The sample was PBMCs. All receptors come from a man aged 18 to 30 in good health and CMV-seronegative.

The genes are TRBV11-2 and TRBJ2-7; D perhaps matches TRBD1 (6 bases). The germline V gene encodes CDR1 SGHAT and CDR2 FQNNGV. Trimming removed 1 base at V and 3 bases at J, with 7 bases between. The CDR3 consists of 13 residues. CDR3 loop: CASSLGTDYEQYV. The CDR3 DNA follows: TGTGCCAGCAGCTTAGGGACAGACTACGAGCAGTACGTC.

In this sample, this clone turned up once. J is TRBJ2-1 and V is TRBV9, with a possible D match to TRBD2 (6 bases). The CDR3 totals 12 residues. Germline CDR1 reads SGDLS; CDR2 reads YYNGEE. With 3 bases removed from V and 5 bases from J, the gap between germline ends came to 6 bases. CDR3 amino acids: CASSGTNNEQFF. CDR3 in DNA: TGTGCCAGCAGCGGGACTAACAATGAGCAGTTCTTC. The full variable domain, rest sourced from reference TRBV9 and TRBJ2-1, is DSGVTQTPKHLITATGQRVTLRCSPRSGDLSVYWYQQSLDQGLQFLIQYYNGEERAKGNILERFSAQQFPDLHSELNLSSLELGDSALYFCASSGTNNEQFFGPGTRLTVL.

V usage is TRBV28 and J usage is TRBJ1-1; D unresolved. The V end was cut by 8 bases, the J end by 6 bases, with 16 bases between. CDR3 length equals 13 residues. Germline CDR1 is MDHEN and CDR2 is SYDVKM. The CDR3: CASGWALIPEAFF. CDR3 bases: TGTGCCAGCGGATGGGCCCTTATCCCTGAAGCTTTCTTT.

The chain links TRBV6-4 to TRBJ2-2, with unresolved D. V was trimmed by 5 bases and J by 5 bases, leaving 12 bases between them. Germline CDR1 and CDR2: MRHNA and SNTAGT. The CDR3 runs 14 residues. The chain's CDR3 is CASSFSAETGELFF. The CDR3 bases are TGTGCCAGCAGTTTTTCCGCGGAAACCGGGGAGCTGTTTTTT.

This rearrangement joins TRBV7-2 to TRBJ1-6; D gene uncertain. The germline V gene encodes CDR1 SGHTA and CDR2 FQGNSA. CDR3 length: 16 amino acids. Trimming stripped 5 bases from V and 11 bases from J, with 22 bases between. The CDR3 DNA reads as TGTGCCAGCAGCCCGTGGCGTTCCAGCGGCGGTACACCCCTCCACTTT. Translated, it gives CASSPWRSSGGTPLHF.

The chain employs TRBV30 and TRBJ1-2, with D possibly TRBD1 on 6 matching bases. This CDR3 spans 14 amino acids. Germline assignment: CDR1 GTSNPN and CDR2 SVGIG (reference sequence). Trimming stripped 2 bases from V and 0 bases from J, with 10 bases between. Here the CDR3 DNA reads TGTGCCTGGAGTCGGACAGAATCTAACTATGGCTACACCTTC. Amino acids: CAWSRTESNYGYTF.

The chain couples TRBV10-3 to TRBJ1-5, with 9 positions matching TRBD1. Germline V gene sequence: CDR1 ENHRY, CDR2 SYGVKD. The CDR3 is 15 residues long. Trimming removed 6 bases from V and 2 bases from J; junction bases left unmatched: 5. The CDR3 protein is CAISLTGGGNQPQHF. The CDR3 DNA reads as TGTGCCATCAGCCTGACAGGGGGAGGCAATCAGCCCCAGCATTTT.

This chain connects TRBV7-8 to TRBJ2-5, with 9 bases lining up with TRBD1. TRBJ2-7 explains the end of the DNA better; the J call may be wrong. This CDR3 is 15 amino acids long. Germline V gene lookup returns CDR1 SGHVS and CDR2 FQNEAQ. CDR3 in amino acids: CASSKPGQGSYEQYF. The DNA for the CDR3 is TGTGCCAGCAGCAAACCGGGACAGGGAAGCTACGAGCAGTACTTC.

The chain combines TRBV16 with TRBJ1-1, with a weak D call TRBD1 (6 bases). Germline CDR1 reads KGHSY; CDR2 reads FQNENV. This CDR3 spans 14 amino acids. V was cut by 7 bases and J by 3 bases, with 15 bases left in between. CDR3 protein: CASNEAGVDTEAFF. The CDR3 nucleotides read TGTGCCAGCAACGAGGCAGGGGTGGACACTGAAGCTTTCTTT.

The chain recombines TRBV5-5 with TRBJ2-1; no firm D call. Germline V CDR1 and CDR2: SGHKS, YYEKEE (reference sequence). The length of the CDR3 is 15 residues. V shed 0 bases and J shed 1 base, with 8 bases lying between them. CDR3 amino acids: CASSLEIGSYNEQFF. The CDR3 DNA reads TGTGCCAGCAGCTTGGAGATCGGTTCCTACAATGAGCAGTTCTTC.

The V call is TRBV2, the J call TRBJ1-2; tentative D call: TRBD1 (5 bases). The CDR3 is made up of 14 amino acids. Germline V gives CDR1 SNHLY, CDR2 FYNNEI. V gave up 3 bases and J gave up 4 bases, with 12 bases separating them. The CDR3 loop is CASSDRQKVYGYTF. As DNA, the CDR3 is TGTGCCAGCAGTGATCGACAGAAAGTCTATGGCTACACCTTC.

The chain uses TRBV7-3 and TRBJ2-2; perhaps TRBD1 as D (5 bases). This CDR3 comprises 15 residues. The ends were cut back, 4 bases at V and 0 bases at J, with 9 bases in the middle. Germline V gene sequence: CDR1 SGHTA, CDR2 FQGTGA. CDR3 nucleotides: TGTGCCAGCAGCTCACAGGCTCCGAACACCGGGGAGCTGTTTTTT. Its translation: CASSSQAPNTGELFF.

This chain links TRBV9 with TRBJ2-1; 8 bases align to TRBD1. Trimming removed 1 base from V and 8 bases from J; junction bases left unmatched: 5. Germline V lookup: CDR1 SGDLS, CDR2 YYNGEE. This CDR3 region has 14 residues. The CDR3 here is CASSVRQGTDEQFF. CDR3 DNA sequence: TGTGCCAGCAGCGTACGACAGGGGACCGATGAGCAGTTCTTC.

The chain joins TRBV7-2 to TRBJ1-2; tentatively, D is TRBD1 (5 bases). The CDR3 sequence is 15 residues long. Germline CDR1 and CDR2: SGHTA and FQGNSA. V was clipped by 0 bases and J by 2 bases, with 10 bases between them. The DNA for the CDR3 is TGTGCCAGCAGCTTAGCGTTTTCAGGGAACTATGGCTACACCTTC. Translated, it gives CASSLAFSGNYGYTF.

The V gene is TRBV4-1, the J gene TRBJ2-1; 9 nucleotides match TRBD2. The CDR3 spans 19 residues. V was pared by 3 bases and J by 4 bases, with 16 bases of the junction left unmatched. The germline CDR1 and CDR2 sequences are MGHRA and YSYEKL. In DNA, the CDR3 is TGCGCCAGCAGCCAGGGTAGCGGGAGAATAAGGGGCAGATACAATGAGCAGTTCTTC. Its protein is CASSQGSGRIRGRYNEQFF.

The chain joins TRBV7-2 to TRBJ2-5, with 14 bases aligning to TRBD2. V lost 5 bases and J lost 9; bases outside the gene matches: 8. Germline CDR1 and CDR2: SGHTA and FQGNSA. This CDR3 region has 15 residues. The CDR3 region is CASSTRLAGGPPQYF. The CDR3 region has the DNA TGTGCCAGCAGCACAAGACTAGCGGGAGGGCCGCCCCAGTACTTC.

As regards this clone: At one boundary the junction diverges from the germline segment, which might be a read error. CDR3 coding DNA: TGTGCCAGCAGCGCCACGGGACAGGGCACAAATACGCAGTATTTT. It translates to CASSATGQGTNTQYF. The J gene is TRBJ2-3, the V gene TRBV5-6; 9 bases line up with TRBD1. This CDR3 has 15 residues. Germline loops: CDR1 SGHDT, CDR2 YYEEEE. The variable domain in full, with the rest retrieved from reference TRBV5-6 and TRBJ2-3, is DAGVTQSPTHLIKTRGQQVTLRCSPKSGHDTVSWYQQALGQGPQFIFQYYEEEERQRGNFPDRFSGHQFPNYSSELNVNALLLGDSALYLCASSATGQGTNTQYFGPGTRLTVL.

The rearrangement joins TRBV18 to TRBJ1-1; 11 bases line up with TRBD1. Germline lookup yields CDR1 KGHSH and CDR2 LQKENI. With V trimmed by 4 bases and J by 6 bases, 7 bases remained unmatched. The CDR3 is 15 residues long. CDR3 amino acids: CASSQLGQGGSEAFF. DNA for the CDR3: TGTGCCAGCTCACAATTGGGACAGGGGGGCTCTGAAGCTTTCTTT.

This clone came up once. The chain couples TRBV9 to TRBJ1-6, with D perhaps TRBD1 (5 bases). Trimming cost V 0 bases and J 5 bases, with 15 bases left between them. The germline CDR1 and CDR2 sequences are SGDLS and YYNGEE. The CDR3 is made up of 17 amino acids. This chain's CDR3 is CASSVGQGTMNNSPLHF. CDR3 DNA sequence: TGTGCCAGCAGCGTAGGGCAGGGCACAATGAATAATTCACCCCTCCACTTT.

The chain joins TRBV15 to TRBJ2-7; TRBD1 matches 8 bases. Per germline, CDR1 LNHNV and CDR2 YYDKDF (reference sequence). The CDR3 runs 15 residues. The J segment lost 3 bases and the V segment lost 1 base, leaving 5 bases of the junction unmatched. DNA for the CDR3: TGTGCCACCAGCAGAGGTGGGACAGGCTACTACGAGCAGTACTTC. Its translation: CATSRGGTGYYEQYF.

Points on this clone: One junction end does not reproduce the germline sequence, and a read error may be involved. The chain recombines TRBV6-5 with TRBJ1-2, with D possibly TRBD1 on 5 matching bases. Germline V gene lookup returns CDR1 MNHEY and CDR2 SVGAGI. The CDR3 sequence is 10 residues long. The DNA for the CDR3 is TGTGCCAGCAGTGAAGCATACGGACATTTC. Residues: CASSEAYGHF.

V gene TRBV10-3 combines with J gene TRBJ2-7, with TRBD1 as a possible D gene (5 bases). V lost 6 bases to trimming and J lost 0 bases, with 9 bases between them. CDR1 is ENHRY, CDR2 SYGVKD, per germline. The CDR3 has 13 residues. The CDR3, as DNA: TGTGCCATCAGGAACAGGAGCTCCTACGAGCAGTACTTC. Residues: CAIRNRSSYEQYF.

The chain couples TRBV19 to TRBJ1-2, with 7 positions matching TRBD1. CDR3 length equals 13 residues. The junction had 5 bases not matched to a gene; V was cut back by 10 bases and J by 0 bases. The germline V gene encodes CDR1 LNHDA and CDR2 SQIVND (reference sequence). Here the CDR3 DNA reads TGTGCCACGCGACAGGGAGCTAACTATGGCTACACCTTC. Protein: CATRQGANYGYTF.

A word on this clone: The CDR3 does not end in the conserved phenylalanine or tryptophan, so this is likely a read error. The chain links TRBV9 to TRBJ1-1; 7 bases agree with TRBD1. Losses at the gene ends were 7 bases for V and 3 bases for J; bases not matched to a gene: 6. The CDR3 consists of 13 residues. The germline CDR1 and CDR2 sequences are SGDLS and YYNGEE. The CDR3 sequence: CASGTALHTEAFS. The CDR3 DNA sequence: TGTGCCAGCGGGACAGCGCTTCACACTGAAGCTTTCTCT.

The CDR3 nucleotides are TGTGCCAGCAGCTTCCAGCGGGAATCCTACAATGAGCAGTTCTTC. It is translated as CASSFQRESYNEQFF. The chain combines TRBV11-1 with TRBJ2-1; 7 bases match TRBD2. J lost 1 base, V lost 3 bases, and 3 bases had no gene match. Looked up from germline, CDR1 is SGHAT and CDR2 is FQDESV (reference sequence). The CDR3 consists of 15 residues.

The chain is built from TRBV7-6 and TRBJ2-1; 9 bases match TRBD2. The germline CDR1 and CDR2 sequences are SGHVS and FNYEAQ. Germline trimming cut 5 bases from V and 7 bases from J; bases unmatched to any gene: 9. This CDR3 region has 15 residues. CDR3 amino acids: CASSRTSARRNEQFF. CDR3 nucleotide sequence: TGTGCCAGCAGCCGGACTAGCGCCCGGCGGAATGAGCAGTTCTTC.

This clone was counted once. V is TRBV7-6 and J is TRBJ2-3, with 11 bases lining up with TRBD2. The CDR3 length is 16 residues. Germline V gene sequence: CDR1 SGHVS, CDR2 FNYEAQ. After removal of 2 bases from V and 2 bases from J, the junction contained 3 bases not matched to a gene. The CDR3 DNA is TGTGCCAGCAGCTTACTAGCGGGAGGAAACACAGATACGCAGTATTTT. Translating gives CASSLLAGGNTDTQYF.

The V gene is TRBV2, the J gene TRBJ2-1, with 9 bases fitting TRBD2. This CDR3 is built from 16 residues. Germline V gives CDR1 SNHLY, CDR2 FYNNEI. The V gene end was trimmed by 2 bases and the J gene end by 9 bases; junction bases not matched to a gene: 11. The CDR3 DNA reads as TGTGCCAGCAGTGAAATTTCGTTAGCGGGAGTTGGTGAGCAGTTCTTC. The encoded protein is CASSEISLAGVGEQFF.